Listed here are 2 T cell receptor beta chains from one sample, sequenced in a study of blood T cells in healthy people across ages (dated by TCRdb to the mid-2010s). Receptor amplification or capture employed 5' RACE. The reads were generated on an Illumina HiSeq 2500. A second PCR of 7 to 11 cycles was performed with a sample-barcoded 5' primer and a J-beta primer mix. TCRdb reanalyzed the raw reads on its own, using fastp at Q25 for trimming and MiXCR for clone calling, and kept in-frame beta chains. Entries that share a CDR3 protein sequence are merged under the most common genes and DNA. The sample data list 450,000 to 650,000 distinct CDR3 sequences, and 24% of these were observed just once. The ten biggest clones cover approximately 10% of the sample. These records were also assigned to another study, of T cells of mothers and their children.

The sample consisted of blood. These receptor sequences come from a boy between 5 and 17 years old in good health.

The genes are TRBV12-3 or TRBV12-4 and TRBJ2-3; D gene uncertain. CDR3 length: 15 residues. V shed 7 bases and J shed 3 bases, with 17 bases lying between them. CDR3 region: CASTYGFYGTDTQYF. In nucleotides, the CDR3 is TGTGCCAGCACCTATGGCTTTTACGGGACAGATACGCAGTATTTT.

V gene TRBV4-3 combines with J gene TRBJ2-1; no clear D gene. CDR1 and CDR2 from the germline V gene are LGHNA and YSLEER. The CDR3 totals 13 residues. Trimming removed 3 bases at V and 5 bases at J, with 8 bases between. The CDR3 region has the DNA TGCGCCAGCAGCCACGGTATAAACAATGAGCAGTTCTTC. This encodes CASSHGINNEQFF.